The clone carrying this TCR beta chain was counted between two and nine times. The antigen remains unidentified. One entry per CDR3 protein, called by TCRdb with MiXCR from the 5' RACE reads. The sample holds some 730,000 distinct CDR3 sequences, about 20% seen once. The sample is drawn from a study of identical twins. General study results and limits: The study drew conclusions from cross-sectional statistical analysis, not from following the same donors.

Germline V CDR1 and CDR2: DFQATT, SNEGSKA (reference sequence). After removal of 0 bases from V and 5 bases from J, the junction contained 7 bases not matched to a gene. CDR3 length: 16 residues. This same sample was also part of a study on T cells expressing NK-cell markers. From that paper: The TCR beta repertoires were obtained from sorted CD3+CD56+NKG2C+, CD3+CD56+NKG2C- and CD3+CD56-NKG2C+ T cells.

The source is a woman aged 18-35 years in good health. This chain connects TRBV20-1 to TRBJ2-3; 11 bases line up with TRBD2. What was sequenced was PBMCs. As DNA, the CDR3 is TGCAGTGCTAGAGACCTACTAGCGGGAGCGATAGATACGCAGTATTTT. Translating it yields CSARDLLAGAIDTQYF.